Presented here are 19 T cell receptor beta chains from one specimen sequenced in a study of T cell repertoires in cytomegalovirus infection. Via MiXCR, TCRdb re-called the reads, giving one row per CDR3 protein. The sample gives about 300,000 distinct CDR3 sequences, around 9.1% of which show up once; approximately 2.3% is in the top ten. The sample consisted of PBMCs. All receptors derive from a human donor in good health (CMV status not recorded). Some clones in this sample may be carry-over from other donors' samples.

This clonotype was observed at least ten times. The rearrangement joins TRBV11-2 to TRBJ2-2; D is possibly TRBD1 or TRBD2 (5 bases each). From germline, CDR1 is SGHAT and CDR2 FQNNGV. CDR3 length: 16 residues. V lost 5 bases and J 1 base, leaving 14 bases between the germline ends. In nucleotides, the CDR3 is TGTGCCAGCAGCACCGGGACCGTTAGGAACACCGGGGAGCTGTTTTTT. The encoded protein is CASSTGTVRNTGELFF.

This clonotype was observed at least ten times. The chain is built from TRBV6-5 and TRBJ2-1, with D possibly TRBD1 on 6 matching bases. There are 13 residues in the CDR3. Germline V gene sequence: CDR1 MNHEY, CDR2 SVGAGI. Trimming pared 7 bases from V and 4 bases from J, leaving 11 bases between. The CDR3 region has the DNA TGTGCCAGCACCTCGACAGGTTACAATGAGCAGTTCTTC. Translation gives CASTSTGYNEQFF.

The sample holds many counts of this clonotype. V and J are TRBV6-6 and TRBJ2-1; possibly TRBD2 for D (7 bases). Trimming took 7 bases from V and 0 from J, leaving 19 bases between them. Germline loops: CDR1 MNHNY, CDR2 SVGAGI (reference sequence). This CDR3 contains 17 residues. This chain's CDR3 is CASTQWAGANSYNEQFF. For the CDR3, the DNA is TGTGCCAGCACCCAATGGGCGGGGGCGAACTCCTACAATGAGCAGTTCTTC.

In its sample, this clonotype was seen a few times. For the CDR3, the DNA is TGTGCCAGCAACTCACAGGGTGGCGGCAATCAGCCCCAGCATTTT. This encodes CASNSQGGGNQPQHF. The chain couples TRBV2 to TRBJ1-5, with D possibly TRBD1 on 6 matching bases. V gave up 7 bases and J gave up 2 bases, with 15 bases separating them. Germline V gene data show CDR1 as SNHLY and CDR2 as FYNNEI. The CDR3 sequence is 15 residues long.

This clonotype was seen at least ten times. DNA of the CDR3: TGTGCCAGGGCCCTGGGGTCAACTAATGAAAAACTGTTTTTT. It is translated as CARALGSTNEKLFF. This chain uses TRBV7-2 with TRBJ1-4; no reliable D call. This CDR3 is built from 14 residues. Germline loops: CDR1 SGHTA, CDR2 FQGNSA. Trimming removed 9 bases from V and 0 bases from J, with 11 bases in between.

This clonotype was seen many times. This chain connects TRBV29-1 to TRBJ2-3; D gene uncertain. This CDR3 region has 14 residues. Germline V gives CDR1 SQVTM, CDR2 ANQGSEA. CDR3: CSARAAPSTDTQYF. For the CDR3, the DNA is TGCAGTGCAAGGGCAGCCCCTAGCACAGATACGCAGTATTTT.

At least ten counts were recorded for this clonotype. CDR3 DNA sequence: TGTGCCAGCAGCTTAGGGGGACGGTACTACGAGCAGTACGTC. Its protein product is CASSLGGRYYEQYV. The V and J genes are TRBV7-9 and TRBJ2-7; the D gene could be TRBD1 or TRBD2 (5 bases each). The CDR3 totals 14 residues. Germline V lookup: CDR1 SEHNR, CDR2 FQNEAQ (reference sequence). V lost 1 base and J 3 bases, leaving 10 bases between the germline ends.

This chain connects TRBV18 to TRBJ2-4; 7 nucleotides agree with TRBD1. The CDR3 consists of 15 residues. CDR1 and CDR2 (germline): KGHSH, LQKENI. Trimming took 3 bases from V and 3 from J; bases not matched to a gene: 5. The CDR3 DNA reads as TGTGCCAGCTCACCCAGACAGGGCGACAAAAACATTCAGTACTTC. Its translation is CASSPRQGDKNIQYF.

This clonotype was seen repeatedly, ten times or more. The chain has TRBV2 and TRBJ2-1; 11 bases are shared with TRBD2. There are 15 residues in the CDR3. V shed 8 bases, J shed 4 bases, and the junction held 7 bases outside the gene matches. Per germline, CDR1 SNHLY and CDR2 FYNNEI. This chain's CDR3 is CASRLAGGPYNEQFF. CDR3 nucleotides: TGTGCCAGCCGGTTAGCGGGGGGGCCATACAATGAGCAGTTCTTC. Using reference TRBV2 and TRBJ2-1 for the parts outside the CDR3, the full variable domain is EPEVTQTPSHQVTQMGQEVILRCVPISNHLYFYWYRQILGQKVEFLVSFYNNEISEKSEIFDDQFSVERPDGSNFTLKIRSTKLEDSAMYFCASRLAGGPYNEQFFGPGTRLTVL.

The CDR3 spells CASSLDGQNYGYTF. The CDR3 nucleotides are TGCGCCAGCAGTCTAGACGGACAGAACTATGGCTACACCTTC. The V call is TRBV5-1, the J call TRBJ1-2; D may be TRBD1 (6 bases). This CDR3 region has 14 residues. Deletions cut 5 bases from V and 2 bases from J, with 13 bases between. Germline V gene lookup returns CDR1 SGHRS and CDR2 YFSETQ. Looking up the rest from reference TRBV5-1 and TRBJ1-2 gives the full variable domain: KAGVTQTPRYLIKTRGQQVTLSCSPISGHRSVSWYQQTPGQGLQFLFEYFSETQRNKGNFPGRFSGRQFSNSRSEMNVSTLELGDSALYLCASSLDGQNYGYTFGSGTRLTVV.

This clonotype occurred many times. The chain is built from TRBV29-1 and TRBJ2-3; weak D call: TRBD1 (5 bases). Germline-derived CDR1 and CDR2 are SQVTM and ANQGSEA. V was trimmed by 6 bases and J by 0 bases, leaving 22 bases between them. This CDR3 region has 17 residues. The CDR3 sequence: CSVQNFLGATSTDTQYF. The CDR3 coding sequence is TGCAGCGTACAAAACTTCTTAGGGGCTACTAGCACAGATACGCAGTATTTT.

A few counts support this clonotype. The chain has TRBV7-9 and TRBJ2-1; D may be TRBD1 (6 bases). Germline V gene data show CDR1 as SEHNR and CDR2 as FQNEAQ (reference sequence). Deletions cut 5 bases from V and 9 bases from J, with 8 bases between. The CDR3 consists of 11 residues. The CDR3 region has the DNA TGTGCCAGCAGCCGGGACATTGAGCAGTTCTTC. Its protein is CASSRDIEQFF.

This clonotype occurred many times. The genes are TRBV6-2 or TRBV6-3 and TRBJ2-7; 8 nucleotides line up with TRBD1. The CDR3 contains 15 residues. V gave up 5 bases and J gave up 4 bases; unmatched junction bases: 10. Germline values: CDR1 MNHEY, CDR2 SVGEGT. DNA of the CDR3: TGTGCCAGCAGTAAGCCCTCAGGGGGCTGGTACGAGCAGTACTTC. Protein: CASSKPSGGWYEQYF.

This clonotype was found many times. The chain carries TRBV20-1 and TRBJ2-4; D unresolved. Germline V gives CDR1 DFQATT, CDR2 SNEGSKA (reference sequence). This CDR3 has 15 amino acids. Trimming cost V 5 bases and J 0 bases, with 14 bases left between them. CDR3 bases: TGCAGTGCTCCTGCCGGGTCCCTAGCCAAAAACATTCAGTACTTC. Amino acids: CSAPAGSLAKNIQYF.

In its sample, this clonotype was seen many times. The V call is TRBV29-1, the J call TRBJ1-1, with no clear D. The CDR3 is 12 residues long. The V end lost 1 base, the J end lost 9 bases, and 12 bases lay between the germline ends. Germline CDR1 is SQVTM and CDR2 is ANQGSEA. CDR3 in DNA: TGCAGCGTTGAAGGTTCGGAATATAAAGCTTTCTTT. Protein sequence: CSVEGSEYKAFF.

This clonotype was recorded many times. V is TRBV4-1 and J is TRBJ2-2; D perhaps matches TRBD2 (5 bases). The CDR3 length is 15 residues. CDR1 and CDR2 from the germline V gene are MGHRA and YSYEKL. The V gene lost 4 bases and the J gene lost 2 bases, with 11 bases spanning the gap. The CDR3 here is CASSRRTSNTGELFF. Written as DNA, the CDR3 is TGCGCCAGCAGCCGGAGGACCTCAAACACCGGGGAGCTGTTTTTT.

This clonotype was observed at least ten times. V usage is TRBV7-2 and J usage is TRBJ2-2, with no clear D. Trimming pared 1 base from V and 0 bases from J, leaving 6 bases between. The V gene's germline CDR1 is SGHTA and CDR2 FQGNSA. This CDR3 has 15 residues. CDR3 nucleotides: TGTGCCAGCAGCTTAGTTCAGACGAACACCGGGGAGCTGTTTTTT. Translation: CASSLVQTNTGELFF.

This clonotype was detected many times. The chain is built from TRBV28 and TRBJ1-2; possibly TRBD1 for D (5 bases). The CDR3 loop spans 13 amino acids. The V and J ends lost 2 bases and 4 bases respectively, with 8 bases between them. The germline V gene has CDR1 MDHEN and CDR2 SYDVKM. CDR3 sequence (DNA): TGTGCCAGCAGTTTAACAGGCATCTATGGCTACACCTTC. It yields the protein CASSLTGIYGYTF.

The V gene is TRBV2, the J gene TRBJ2-3; the D gene is possibly TRBD2 (6 bases). The CDR3 extends over 15 amino acids. Deletions cut 3 bases from V and 4 bases from J, with 14 bases between. The germline gives CDR1 SNHLY, CDR2 FYNNEI. CDR3 nucleotide sequence: TGTGCCAGCAGTGAGGAGGGTAGTCGGGCAGATACGCAGTATTTT. Translating gives CASSEEGSRADTQYF.